This TCR beta chain was captured by sequencing in a study of cytomegalovirus exposure and HLA in healthy donors. A word on this clone: Its matching antigen is unknown.

The PCR made use of 60 Vbeta and 13 Jbeta primers. The protocol was immunoSEQ multiplex PCR, while the TCRdb copy is restricted to in-frame clones and leaves out a portion. The profile shows around 140,000 clones, approximately 80% of them singletons. Whole-study results and caveats: It was reportedly the case that the classifier diagnosed cytomegalovirus status with high specificity and sensitivity.

The CDR3 extends over 15 amino acids. The germline V gene encodes CDR1 SNHLY and CDR2 FYNNEI. Germline trimming cut 4 bases from V and 5 bases from J; bases unmatched to any gene: 7. The J gene is TRBJ2-5, the V gene TRBV2, with 10 bases aligning to TRBD1. The TCR was taken from a woman under 30 in good health and CMV-seropositive. The sequencing sample was made of PBMCs. This CDR3 is CASSGQGARGETQYF. The CDR3 nucleotides read TGTGCCAGCAGTGGACAGGGGGCCCGAGGGGAGACCCAGTACTTC.